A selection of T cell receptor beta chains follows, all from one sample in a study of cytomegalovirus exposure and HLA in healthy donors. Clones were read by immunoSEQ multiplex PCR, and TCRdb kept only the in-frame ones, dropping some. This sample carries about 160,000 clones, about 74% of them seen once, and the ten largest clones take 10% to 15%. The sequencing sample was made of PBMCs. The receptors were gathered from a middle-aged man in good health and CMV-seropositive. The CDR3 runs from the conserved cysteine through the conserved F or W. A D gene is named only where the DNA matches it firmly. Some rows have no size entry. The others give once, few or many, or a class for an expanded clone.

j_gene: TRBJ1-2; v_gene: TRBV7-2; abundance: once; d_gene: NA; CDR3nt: TGTGCCAGCAGCCCAGGACATGCCAACTATGGCTACACCTTC; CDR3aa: CASSPGHANYGYTF
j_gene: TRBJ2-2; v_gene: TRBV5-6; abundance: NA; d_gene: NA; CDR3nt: TGTGCCAGCAGCTACACTCTAGACACCGGGGAGCTGTTTTTT; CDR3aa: CASSYTLDTGELFF
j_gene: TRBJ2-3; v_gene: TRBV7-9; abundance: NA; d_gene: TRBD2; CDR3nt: TGTGCCAGCAGGAGGATAGCGGGTTGGGGCGATACGCAGTATTTT; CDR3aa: CASRRIAGWGDTQYF
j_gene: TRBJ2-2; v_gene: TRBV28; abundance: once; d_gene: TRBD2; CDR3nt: TGTGCCAGCAGTTTCCTGACTAGCGGGAGCACCGGGGAGCTGTTTTTT; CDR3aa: CASSFLTSGSTGELFF
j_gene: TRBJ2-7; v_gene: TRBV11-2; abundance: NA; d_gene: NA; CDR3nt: TGTGCCAGCAGCCCACGAGTGTCCTCCTACGAGCAGTACTTC; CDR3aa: CASSPRVSSYEQYF
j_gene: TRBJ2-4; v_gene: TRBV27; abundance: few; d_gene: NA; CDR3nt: TGTGCCAGCACCCCTTCTATTGTCGGGGAAAACAGTCAGTACTTC; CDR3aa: CASTPSIVGENSQYF
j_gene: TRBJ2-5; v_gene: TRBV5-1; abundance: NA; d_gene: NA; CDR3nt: TGCGCCAGCAGCGGGGCAGGGCAGGAGACCCAGTACTTC; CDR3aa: CASSGAGQETQYF
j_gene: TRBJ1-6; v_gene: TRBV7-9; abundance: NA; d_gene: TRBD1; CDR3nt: TGTGCCAGCAGCTTATCGGACAGGGAGAATTCACCCCTCCACTTT; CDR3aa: CASSLSDRENSPLHF
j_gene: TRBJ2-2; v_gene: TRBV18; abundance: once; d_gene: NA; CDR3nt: TGTGCCAGCTCACCAGGAAGGGGCACCGGGGAGCTGTTTTTT; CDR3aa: CASSPGRGTGELFF
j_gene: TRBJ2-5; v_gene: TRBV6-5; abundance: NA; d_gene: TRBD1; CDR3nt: TGTGCCAGCAGTTACGACAGGGCACAGACCCAGTACTTC; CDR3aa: CASSYDRAQTQYF
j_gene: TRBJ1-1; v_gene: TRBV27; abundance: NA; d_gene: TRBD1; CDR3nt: TGTGCCAGCAGTCTTACCAGGGGGTACTTCGGCACTGAAGCTTTCTTT; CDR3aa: CASSLTRGYFGTEAFF
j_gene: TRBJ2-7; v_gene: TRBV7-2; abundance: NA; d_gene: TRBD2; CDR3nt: TGTGCCAGCAGCTTTCGGGCTAGCGGGAGAGAGGGCTACGAGCAGTACTTC; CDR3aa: CASSFRASGREGYEQYF
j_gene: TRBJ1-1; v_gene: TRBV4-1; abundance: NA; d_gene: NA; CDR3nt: TGCGCCAGCAGCCAAGAGCCAGGTTTCACTGAAGCTTTCTTT; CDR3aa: CASSQEPGFTEAFF
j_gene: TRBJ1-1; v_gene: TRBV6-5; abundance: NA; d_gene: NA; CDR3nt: TGTGCCAGCAGTTACTCGGCGGCCAAACGGGATAATGAAGCTTTCTTT; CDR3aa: CASSYSAAKRDNEAFF
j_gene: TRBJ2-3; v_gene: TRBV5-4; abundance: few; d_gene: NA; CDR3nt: TGTGCCAGCAGCTTGGCCCCGGGTCAGGGCTCAGATACGCAGTATTTT; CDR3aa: CASSLAPGQGSDTQYF
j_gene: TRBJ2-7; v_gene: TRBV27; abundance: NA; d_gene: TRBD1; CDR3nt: TGTGCCAGCAGTAGGGACAGGGGGTTTTACGAGCAGTACTTC; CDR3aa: CASSRDRGFYEQYF
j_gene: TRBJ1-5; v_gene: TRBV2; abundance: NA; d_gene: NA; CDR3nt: TGTGCCAGCAGCGCGGGACCTGGGGGTCAGCCCCAGCATTTT; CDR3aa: CASSAGPGGQPQHF
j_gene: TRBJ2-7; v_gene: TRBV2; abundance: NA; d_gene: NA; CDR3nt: TGTGCCAGCAGTCCTCAGGGCGGAGACTCCTACGAGCAGTACTTC; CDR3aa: CASSPQGGDSYEQYF
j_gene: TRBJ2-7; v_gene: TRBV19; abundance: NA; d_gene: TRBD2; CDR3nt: TGTGCCAGTAGTACGGTAGCGGGGGCCTACGAGCAGTACTTC; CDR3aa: CASSTVAGAYEQYF
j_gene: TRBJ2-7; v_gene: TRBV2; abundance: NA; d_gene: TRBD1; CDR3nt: TGTGCCAGCAGCAGGGGACAGGGGCCCTACGAGCAGTACTTC; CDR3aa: CASSRGQGPYEQYF
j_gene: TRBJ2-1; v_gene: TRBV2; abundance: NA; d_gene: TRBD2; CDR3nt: TGTGCCAGCAGAGAAAGTGGACTAGCGGGAGATAGTCCGTTCTTC; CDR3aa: CASRESGLAGDSPFF
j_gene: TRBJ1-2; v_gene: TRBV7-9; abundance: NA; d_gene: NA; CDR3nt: TGTGCCAGCAGCTTAGAGACACCTAACTATGGCTACACCTTC; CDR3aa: CASSLETPNYGYTF
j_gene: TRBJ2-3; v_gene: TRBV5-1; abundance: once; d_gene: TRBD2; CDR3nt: TGCGCCAGCAGCTTGTTCGGGAGGGCAGATACGCAGTATTTT; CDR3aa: CASSLFGRADTQYF
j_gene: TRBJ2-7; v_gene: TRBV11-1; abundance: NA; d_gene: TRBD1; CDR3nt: TGTGCCAGCAGCCCAGGCCCCGGGACAGGGAGATACGAGCAGTACTTC; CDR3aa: CASSPGPGTGRYEQYF
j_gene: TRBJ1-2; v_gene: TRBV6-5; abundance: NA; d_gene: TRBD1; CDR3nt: TGTGCCAGCAGTACGACAGGGGGCTATGGCTACACCTTC; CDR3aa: CASSTTGGYGYTF
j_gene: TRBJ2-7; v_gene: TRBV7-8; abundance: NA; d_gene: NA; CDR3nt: TGTGCCAGCAGCCGGTCGGGGTACGAGCAGTACTTC; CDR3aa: CASSRSGYEQYF
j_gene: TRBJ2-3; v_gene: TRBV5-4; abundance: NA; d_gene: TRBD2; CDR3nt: TGTGCCAGCAGGCGGGAGACAGATACGCAGTATTTT; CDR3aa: CASRRETDTQYF
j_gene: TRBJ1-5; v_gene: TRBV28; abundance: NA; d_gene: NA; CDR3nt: TGTGCCAGTCTATCATTCTCGGGGCCCCAGCATTTT; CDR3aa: CASLSFSGPQHF
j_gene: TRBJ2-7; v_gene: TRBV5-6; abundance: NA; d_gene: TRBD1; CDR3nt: TGTGCCAGCAGCTTCAGGGGGCGGAGCTCCCACGAGCAGTACTTC; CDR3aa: CASSFRGRSSHEQYF
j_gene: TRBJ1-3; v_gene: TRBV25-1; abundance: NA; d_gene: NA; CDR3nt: TGTGCCAGCAGTGTCGCAGGGTTCTCTGGAAACACCATATATTTT; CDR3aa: CASSVAGFSGNTIYF
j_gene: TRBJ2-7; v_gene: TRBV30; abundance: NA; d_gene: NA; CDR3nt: TGTGCCTGGAGTGTAGTCGGTCTTACTAATAGTGCCGAGCAGTACTTC; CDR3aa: CAWSVVGLTNSAEQYF
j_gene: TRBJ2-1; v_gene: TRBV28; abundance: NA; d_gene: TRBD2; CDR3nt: TGTGCGAGCAGTGGCGGGAGAGGTGAGCAGTTCTTC; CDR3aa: CASSGGRGEQFF
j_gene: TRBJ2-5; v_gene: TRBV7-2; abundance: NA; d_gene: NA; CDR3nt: TGTGCCAGCAGCTCCAACCAAGAGACCCAGTACTTC; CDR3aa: CASSSNQETQYF
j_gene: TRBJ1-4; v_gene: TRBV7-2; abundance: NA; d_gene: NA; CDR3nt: TGTGCCAGCAGCATGGCAGGGAAAGAAAAACTGTTTTTT; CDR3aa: CASSMAGKEKLFF
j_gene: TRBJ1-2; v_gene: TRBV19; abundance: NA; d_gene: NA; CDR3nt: TGTGCCAGTAGTATCCAGACAGCCGTCTATGGCTACACCTTC; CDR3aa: CASSIQTAVYGYTF
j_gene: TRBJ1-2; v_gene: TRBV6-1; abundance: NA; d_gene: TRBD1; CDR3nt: TGTGCCAGCAGTGAAACAGGGGGGGTGCGTGGCTACACCTTC; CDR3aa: CASSETGGVRGYTF
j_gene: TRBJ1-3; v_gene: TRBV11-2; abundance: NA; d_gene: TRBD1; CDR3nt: TGTGCCAGCAGCCCGGACAGGGCTGGAAACACCATATATTTT; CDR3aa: CASSPDRAGNTIYF
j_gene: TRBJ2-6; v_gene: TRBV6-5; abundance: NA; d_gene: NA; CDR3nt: TGTGCCAGCAGTTACGAGGGGGCTGGGGCCAACGTCCTGACTTTC; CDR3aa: CASSYEGAGANVLTF
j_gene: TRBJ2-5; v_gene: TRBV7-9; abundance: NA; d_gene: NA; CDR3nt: TGTGCCAGCAGTTTTGGGGAGGCCCTGGAGCAGTACTTC; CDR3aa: CASSFGEALEQYF
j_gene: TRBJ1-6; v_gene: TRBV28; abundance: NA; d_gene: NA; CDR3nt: TGTGCCAGCAGTTTGGGGAGGGCTTCACCCCTCCACTTT; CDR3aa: CASSLGRASPLHF
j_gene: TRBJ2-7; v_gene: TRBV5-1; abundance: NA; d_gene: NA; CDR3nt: TGCGCCAGCAGCGCAGATAACCAGGGGTACGAGCAGTACTTC; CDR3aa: CASSADNQGYEQYF
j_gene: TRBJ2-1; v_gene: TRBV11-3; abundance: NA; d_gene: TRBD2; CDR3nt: TGTGCCAGCAGCTTAGAGGGGCTAGCGGGAGGGCCCTACAATGAGCAGTTCTTC; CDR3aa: CASSLEGLAGGPYNEQFF
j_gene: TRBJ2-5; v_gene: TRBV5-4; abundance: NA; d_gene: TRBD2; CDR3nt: TGTGCCAGCAGCTTGGATTCGGGAGGGCAGACCCAGTACTTC; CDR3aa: CASSLDSGGQTQYF
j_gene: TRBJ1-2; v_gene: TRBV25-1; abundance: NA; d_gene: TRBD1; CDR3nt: TGTGCCAGCAGCCCGACGGACAGGGCTGGTGGCTACACCTTC; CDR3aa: CASSPTDRAGGYTF
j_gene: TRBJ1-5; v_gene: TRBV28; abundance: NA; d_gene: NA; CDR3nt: TGTGCCAGCAGTTCCTCCGGTCAGCCCCAGCATTTT; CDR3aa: CASSSSGQPQHF